The 15 T cell receptor beta chains listed next were all sequenced from one sample in a study of blood T cell repertoires in COVID-19. Generated by immunoSEQ multiplex PCR, the TCRdb table keeps only in-frame clones and is missing some. The data hold 300,000 to 350,000 clones, with around 87% observed a single time. Sequencing input: peripheral blood. These receptors all come from a man younger than 35 with active or convalescent COVID-19.

The CDR3, as DNA: TGTGCCAGCAGCCAGGCCATCGGGGTCCGGTACGAGCAGTACTTC. Translating gives CASSQAIGVRYEQYF. The genes are TRBV3-1 (or the pseudogene TRBV3-2) and TRBJ2-7, with D possibly TRBD2 on 5 matching bases. Trimming cost V 3 bases and J 4 bases, with 16 bases left between them. This CDR3 is 15 amino acids long. CDR1 and CDR2 (germline): LGHDT, YNNKEL (reference sequence).

The V and J genes are TRBV10-3 and TRBJ2-1, with 11 bases matching TRBD2. J lost 4 bases, V lost 3 bases, and 5 bases had no gene match. The CDR3 has 16 residues. Germline CDR1 is ENHRY and CDR2 is SYGVKD. The CDR3: CAISESGTSGYNEQFF. In DNA form, the CDR3 reads TGTGCCATCAGTGAATCCGGGACTAGCGGATACAATGAGCAGTTCTTC.

The chain links TRBV7-2 to TRBJ1-1, with D perhaps matching TRBD1 (5 bases). Trimming left V 1 base short and J 0 bases short, with 6 bases between. Looked up from germline, CDR1 is SGHTA and CDR2 is FQGNSA. The CDR3 length is 14 residues. This CDR3 is CASSLVGVNTEAFF. The CDR3, as DNA: TGTGCCAGCAGCTTAGTAGGGGTGAACACTGAAGCTTTCTTT.

CDR3 amino acids: CASSYEPGSNYGYTF. For the CDR3, the DNA is TGTGCCAGCAGTTACGAGCCAGGGTCTAACTATGGCTACACCTTC. The chain combines TRBV27 with TRBJ1-2, with D tentatively TRBD1 (5 bases). The V gene lost 4 bases and the J gene lost 0 bases, with 12 bases spanning the gap. Germline V gene sequence: CDR1 MNHEY, CDR2 SMNVEV (reference sequence). The CDR3 spans 15 residues.

This clone was found once. CDR3 sequence (DNA): TGTGCCAGCAGCTTAGGGAGGACTAGCGGAGCCACAGATACGCAGTATTTT. Its protein product is CASSLGRTSGATDTQYF. The chain employs TRBV7-7 and TRBJ2-3; TRBD2 agrees at 10 bases. J lost 2 bases, V lost 1 base, and 6 bases had no gene match. Germline V gives CDR1 SSHAT, CDR2 FNYEAQ (reference sequence). The CDR3 totals 17 residues. Full variable domain (rest looked up from reference TRBV7-7 and TRBJ2-3): GAGVSQSPRYKVTKRGQDVTLRCDPISSHATLYWYQQALGQGPEFLTYFNYEAQPDKSGLPSDRFSAERPEGSISTLTIQRTEQRDSAMYRCASSLGRTSGATDTQYFGPGTRLTVL.

The rearrangement joins TRBV6-5 to TRBJ2-1; 8 nucleotides line up with TRBD2. The trim removed 3 bases at V and 3 bases at J, leaving 1 base unmatched. From germline, CDR1 is MNHEY and CDR2 SVGAGI. CDR3 length equals 14 residues. The CDR3 loop reads CASSYREGYNEQFF. In DNA form, the CDR3 reads TGTGCCAGCAGTTATCGGGAGGGCTACAATGAGCAGTTCTTC.

This sequence joins TRBV4-1 and TRBJ1-6; 10 bases are shared with TRBD1. Per germline, CDR1 MGHRA and CDR2 YSYEKL. The CDR3 has 16 residues. V shed 4 bases, J shed 7 bases, and the junction held 7 bases outside the gene matches. CDR3 sequence: CASSPWAGQGNSPLHF. Written as DNA, the CDR3 is TGCGCCAGCAGCCCCTGGGCGGGACAGGGGAATTCACCCCTCCACTTT.

The rearrangement joins TRBV6-2 or TRBV6-3 to TRBJ2-5; TRBD2 agrees at 10 bases. The germline V gene has CDR1 MNHEY and CDR2 SVGEGT. The V segment lost 5 bases and the J segment 4 bases; nucleotides outside the gene matches: 13. The CDR3 is 17 residues long. CDR3 DNA sequence: TGTGCCAGCAGTAATCTAGCGGGAGTAAGGCGGGGAGAGACCCAGTACTTC. Translation: CASSNLAGVRRGETQYF.

The chain joins TRBV21-1 to TRBJ1-1; the D call of TRBD1 is as the table states it, not checked on the DNA. TRBV21-1 is listed as a pseudogene. The CDR3 is 17 amino acids. CDR3 protein: CASSSSRDRPKNTEAFF. The CDR3 nucleotides read TGTGCCAGCAGCTCCAGTCGGGACAGACCCAAGAACACTGAAGCTTTCTTT.

The chain uses TRBV28 and TRBJ2-5; possible D gene TRBD1, 6 bases. Germline values: CDR1 MDHEN, CDR2 SYDVKM. Trimming removed 0 bases at V and 2 bases at J, with 7 bases between. CDR3 size: 14 residues. This CDR3 reads CASSLWGAQETQYF. CDR3 nucleotide sequence: TGTGCCAGCAGTTTATGGGGGGCTCAAGAGACCCAGTACTTC.

The V and J genes are TRBV6-4 and TRBJ2-7; 10 bases fit TRBD2. Looked up from germline, CDR1 is MRHNA and CDR2 is SNTAGT. The CDR3 consists of 15 residues. V lost 3 bases, J lost 5 bases, and 7 bases stayed unmatched. Written as DNA, the CDR3 is TGTGCCAGCAGTGAACGAGCGGGGGGGCTGAACGAGCAGTACTTC. This translates into CASSERAGGLNEQYF.

The V gene is TRBV28, the J gene TRBJ2-1, with 15 positions matching TRBD2. The V and J ends lost 6 bases and 12 bases, in that order; junction bases with no gene match: 9. CDR1 and CDR2 (germline): MDHEN, SYDVKM. This CDR3 is built from 15 residues. In nucleotides, the CDR3 is TGTGCCAGCAGCAACCCGGGACTAGCGGGGGGCCGGCAGTTCTTC. It is translated as CASSNPGLAGGRQFF.

The gene calls are TRBV11-2 and TRBJ2-1, with 7 bases fitting TRBD2. The CDR3 runs to 13 residues. Germline V lookup: CDR1 SGHAT, CDR2 FQNNGV. This CDR3 reads CASGREAHNEQFF. In nucleotides, the CDR3 is TGTGCTTCGGGACGGGAGGCCCACAATGAGCAGTTCTTC. The full variable domain, completed using reference TRBV11-2 and TRBJ2-1, is EAGVAQSPRYKIIEKRQSVAFWCNPISGHATLYWYQQILGQGPKLLIQFQNNGVVDDSQLPKDRFSAERLKGVDSTLKIQPAKLEDSAVYLCASGREAHNEQFFGPGTRLTVL.

The chain carries TRBV7-9 and TRBJ2-1; possibly TRBD2 for D (6 bases). Per the germline V gene, CDR1 is SEHNR and CDR2 is FQNEAQ (reference sequence). V gave up 4 bases and J gave up 8 bases, with 15 bases separating them. The CDR3 loop spans 14 amino acids. The CDR3 DNA reads TGTGCCAGCAGCTACCGGGACTTTTACGATGAGCAGTTCTTC. Encoded protein: CASSYRDFYDEQFF.

V and J are TRBV2 and TRBJ2-5, with TRBD2 as a possible D gene (7 bases). The CDR3 has 16 amino acids. The ends were cut back, 2 bases at V and 4 bases at J, with 17 bases in the middle. Germline V CDR1 and CDR2: SNHLY, FYNNEI. CDR3 loop: CASSERRGGFGETQYF. CDR3 sequence (DNA): TGTGCCAGCAGTGAACGGCGCGGGGGCTTTGGAGAGACCCAGTACTTC.